The following is a TCR beta chain sequence with its context. This clone qualifies as medium-sized (0.01 to 0.1%). Its antigen has not been determined. No base-level quality is on record; no much larger clone is a single base apart. This specimen belongs to a study of cytotoxic CD8 clonotypes in ibrutinib-treated CLL (dated by TCRdb to the early 2020s). For the study in its entirety: The cohort was composed of under 12 relapsed/refractory and roughly 16 treatment-naive patients; IGHV unmutated status was identified in some 17 patients. Partial responses were observed in about 25 patients and complete responses in 2; after a median follow-up of 68 months, remission was maintained in 14 patients and progression was observed in some twelve. Samples at response were collected after a median of about 12 months of treatment, with a range of roughly 6 to 36 months. Samples averaged 255,043 productive templates and 94,082 productive rearrangements. Longitudinal samples were available for about 30% of the roughly 90 trial participants. Cryopreserved peripheral blood mononuclear cells were collected at three points: before therapy, at response, and at either sustained remission or disease progression.

Germline trimming amounts to 4 bases on V and 2 bases on J, with 7 as the count of junction bases outside the gene matches. Counted from cysteine to phenylalanine, this CDR3 has 16 amino acids. Of the read, only the CDR3 DNA is kept; its 48 bases are in frame from base 1. Taken from the germline V gene, the CDR1 and CDR2 loops are SNHLY and FYNNEI. The investigation overall reported the following: At ibrutinib response clonality went up, during sustained remission it held steady, and at progression it dropped back toward baseline. At baseline, clonality was higher than in age-matched healthy donors and showed a strong correlation with circulating CD8+ T-cell counts. Sampling times were not matched between sustained-remission and progressing patients, and lymph node repertoires were not studied. Public clonotypes were found to be uncommon and were observed to contract or remain stable during treatment; the increase in clonality was shown to reflect expansion of private clonotypes at ibrutinib response.

For TCR beta library preparation, about 1.8 micrograms of genomic DNA were isolated from cryopreserved PBMCs. High-throughput TCR beta sequencing was performed on longitudinal blood samples from CLL patients receiving ibrutinib monotherapy. The patients took part in an open-label, single-center phase 2 trial of ibrutinib monotherapy. The goal of deep resolution MiSeq sequencing was a depth between 1 in 1 million and 1 in 200,000 T cells, and coverage averaged 10x per clonotype. TCR beta libraries were generated with the immunoSEQ hsTCRB Kit. Per the source publication's procedure: The data were analyzed with ImmunoSEQ Analyzer and ImmunoSEQ Data Assistant, and V, D and J gene assignments followed IMGT definitions. Clonality, which ranges from 0 to 1, was calculated by subtracting the normalized Shannon entropy of productive rearrangement frequencies from one. Public clonotype analysis was restricted to overrepresented clonotypes comprising at least 0.05% of each patient's repertoire. Thirteen age-matched healthy donor repertoires from immuneACCESS were used as controls for clonality. TCRdb holds this immuneACCESS table with in-frame rearrangements only. Some clones are missing; in checked studies, unresolved V genes explain under half, and the rest has no known cause. Clone size and V and J calls were adopted from that table, with D and trimming inferred from the DNA. This sample comprises around 21,000 clones, 70% to 80% of them detected only once. 26% of the sample is taken by the ten largest.

This TCR was recovered from a human donor with chronic lymphocytic leukemia. The rearrangement joined TRBV2 to TRBJ2-4; TRBD1 aligns with 8 central bases. The sequencing here drew on PBMCs, taken before ibrutinib treatment. The DNA reads TGTGCCAGCAGTGGACAGGGGCGTGTGACCAAAAACATTCAGTACTTC. Its protein reads: CASSGQGRVTKNIQYF.